This T cell receptor beta chain came from a study of blood T cell repertoires in COVID-19. Overall study: Sources were T cells, B-cell-depleted T cells, or PBMCs; the material itself was cDNA or gDNA.

Concerning this clone itself: A junction end diverges from the germline sequence, so it may reflect a read error.

The CDR3 covers 14 residues. Per germline, CDR1 SNHLY and CDR2 FYNNEI. The participants were between roughly 18 and 89 years old and came from 24 US areas. Membership in each cohort depended on participant-reported clinical history. In the original processing: Cell counts per sample came from amplifying reference gene primers. Produced via immunoSEQ multiplex PCR; TCRdb's table is partial and in-frame only. The D gene and trimming were derived from the DNA, and the V and J assignments and clone size from that table. The data show some 290,000 clones, approximately 91% seen once. This clonotype originated in a woman aged 40 to 50 with acute COVID-19. The V gene is TRBV2, the J gene TRBJ2-3; tentative D call: TRBD2 (6 bases). The sequenced sample was PBMCs or T cells enriched from blood (not recorded which). In nucleotides, the CDR3 is TGTGTCAGCAGTGAAGAGGCTAGCGTGACATTCGAATCTTTT. This sequence encodes CVSSEEASVTFESF.